The present entry profiles one T cell receptor beta chain with its context. This clonotype has just a few counts. Its cognate antigen has yet to be identified. Base qualities were left out, and no much larger clone turns up one base away. Systemically healthy Caucasian individuals from Russia, some 36 in total and aged roughly 6 to 100 years, were included as donors. Each donor gave approximately 9.4 milliliters of peripheral blood, drawn into EDTA-treated Vacutainer tubes. Ficoll-Paque density-gradient centrifugation was used to isolate PBMCs, with at least 7 million obtained per sample. Total RNA, at least 6 micrograms per sample, was extracted from PBMCs with Trizol reagent. For every donor, flow cytometry on a PBMC aliquot measured the percentage of naive CD45RAhigh/CD27high T cells. The sample is drawn from a study of blood T cells in healthy people across ages (dated by TCRdb to between 2014 and 2016). Regarding the study in general: In model experiments, template switching captured roughly one uniquely barcoded TCR beta cDNA molecule for every two T cells. To track age-related changes in TCR beta repertoire diversity, the study relied on deep sequencing normalized with unique cDNA molecular identifiers. The donors were split into four age groups: young (average about 16 years), middle-aged (about 40), aged (about 62) and long-lived (approximately 80). Donors of different ages were randomly distributed across sequencing lanes to avoid experimental bias. Two additional independent replicas of 1 million unique cDNA reads from the same blood draw were analyzed for two donors (one aged 18 to 30 and one aged 80 or older). What the study reported, not specific to this receptor: Observed TCR beta diversity correlated strongly with the percentage of naive T cells measured by flow cytometry. Because profiling used bulk unsorted PBMCs, naive and antigen-experienced compartments could not be compared conclusively. The CMV infection status of donors was not known, potentially confounding age-related changes in expanded clonotypes. As age increased, observed TCR beta diversity per million T cells dropped in a roughly linear way, and a significant reduction was already evident by age about 40. Estimates of total diversity based on one million sequenced T cells were regarded as lower bounds and as underestimates. Compared with the aged group, the long-lived group had more naive CD4+ T cells, fewer expanded clones and increased TCR diversity, a pattern suggesting age selection.

V ends up 5 bases short and J 7 bases short, with an unmatched junction base count of 12. Looking up the germline V gene (reference sequence) yields CDR1 DFQATT and CDR2 SNEGSKA. CDR3 length: 15 amino acids, cysteine to phenylalanine. The kept DNA is CDR3 alone, 45 bases in frame from the first base. The method behind the library was 5' RACE. TCRdb names Illumina HiSeq 2500 as the instrument used. A second PCR of roughly 7 to 11 cycles was performed with a sample-barcoded 5' primer and a J-beta primer mix. Each TCR beta cDNA molecule received a unique molecular identifier from a template-switch 5' adaptor carrying 12 random nucleotides. At least 2.5 million CDR3-containing paired-end reads were obtained from each sample. First-strand cDNA was synthesized from all RNA with the Mint cDNA synthesis kit, primed by a TRBC-specific oligonucleotide. After uracil-DNA glycosylase treatment, a first 18-cycle PCR used universal primers M1SS and BC2_uni_R on all cDNA. The published analysis was carried out like this. For normalization, 1 million high-quality reads, each with a distinct molecular identifier, were randomly selected from each sample. Instead of being binned into consensus sequences, reads with shared molecular identifiers were discarded. MiTCR, set to a Q25 quality threshold and the strictest error-elimination algorithm, was used for CDR3 identification, clonotype clustering and error correction. A nonparametric unseen species model with Euler transformation was used to estimate a lower bound on total TCR beta diversity. TCRdb itself trimmed the public reads at Q25 with fastp, ran MiXCR and retained productive beta chains. Identical CDR3 protein sequences are pooled into one entry, listed with their most common genes and DNA. The V and J calls were determined by TCRdb, not by the authors. This sample holds 550,000 to 700,000 distinct CDR3 sequences; approximately 30% were observed only once. Around 18% of the sample is taken by the ten largest.

The TCR sequence derives from a woman in her 70s in good health. The sequence joins TRBV20-1 to TRBJ2-1; 9 central nucleotides agree with TRBD2. Sequenced: blood. The DNA is as follows: TGCAGTGCTTTCCGCGGGGGGGGCGGTAGGAATGAGCAGTTCTTC. Translated, this gives CSAFRGGGGRNEQFF.